One and the same sample provided the 18 T cell receptor beta chains below, sequenced in a study of graft-versus-host responses after intestinal transplantation. The antigens these receptors bind are not known. TCRdb's table, derived via immunoSEQ multiplex PCR, lists solely in-frame clones and lacks some. Here the sample spans some 83,000 clones, 91% being singletons. The material sequenced was unstimulated CD4+ T cells sorted from spleen or lymph node cells, taken before intestinal transplant. All receptors come from a human donor who received an intestinal transplant.

This clone occurred a few times. This chain's CDR3 is CASSWGQGNQPQHF. The CDR3 nucleotides are TGTGCCAGCAGCTGGGGACAGGGAAATCAGCCCCAGCATTTT. The chain recombines TRBV5-8 with TRBJ1-5; 9 bases match TRBD1. From germline, CDR1 is SGHTS and CDR2 YDEGEE. V shed 3 bases, J shed 4 bases, and the junction held 2 bases outside the gene matches. The CDR3 is 14 amino acids.

This chain connects TRBV11-2 to TRBJ2-1, with TRBD2 identical over 9 bases. The J segment lost 3 bases and the V segment lost 3 bases, leaving 6 bases of the junction unmatched. The germline V gene encodes CDR1 SGHAT and CDR2 FQNNGV. This CDR3 region has 16 residues. The CDR3 loop reads CASSFLAGAGYNEQFF. The CDR3 DNA reads as TGTGCCAGCAGCTTTTTAGCGGGGGCAGGCTACAATGAGCAGTTCTTC. The variable domain in full, completed from reference TRBV11-2 and TRBJ2-1, reads EAGVAQSPRYKIIEKRQSVAFWCNPISGHATLYWYQQILGQGPKLLIQFQNNGVVDDSQLPKDRFSAERLKGVDSTLKIQPAKLEDSAVYLCASSFLAGAGYNEQFFGPGTRLTVL.

J is TRBJ1-6 and V is TRBV19; the match to TRBD1 covers 9 bases. Losses at the gene ends were 4 bases for V and 8 bases for J; bases not matched to a gene: 3. CDR3 length: 14 amino acids. The V gene's germline CDR1 is LNHDA and CDR2 SQIVND (reference sequence). The CDR3 here is CASSTRTGDSPLHF. CDR3 nucleotide sequence: TGTGCCAGTAGTACCAGGACAGGGGATTCACCCCTCCACTTT.

The chain couples TRBV5-5 to TRBJ2-3; perhaps TRBD2 as D (6 bases). Germline loops: CDR1 SGHKS, CDR2 YYEKEE (reference sequence). The CDR3 totals 16 residues. V dropped 0 bases and J dropped 4 bases, with 15 bases sitting between them. This chain's CDR3 is CASSLAQAGSADTQYF. The CDR3 nucleotides are TGTGCCAGCAGCTTGGCCCAGGCGGGGAGCGCAGATACGCAGTATTTT.

V is TRBV7-8 and J is TRBJ2-7; TRBD1 matches at 8 bases. Germline CDR1 is SGHVS and CDR2 is FQNEAQ. The CDR3 spans 18 residues. Trimming took 7 bases from V and 0 from J; bases not matched to a gene: 17. The CDR3 DNA reads as TGTGCCAGCATCTTCGTCCCGGGACAGGCGGTGAGCTCCTACGAGCAGTACTTC. The encoded protein is CASIFVPGQAVSSYEQYF. Using reference TRBV7-8 and TRBJ2-7 for the parts outside the CDR3, the full variable domain is GAGVSQSPRYKVAKRGQDVALRCDPISGHVSLFWYQQALGQGPEFLTYFQNEAQLDKSGLPSDRFFAERPEGSVSTLKIQRTQQEDSAVYLCASIFVPGQAVSSYEQYFGPGTRLTVT.

The chain has TRBV6-1 and TRBJ2-3; 7 bases map to TRBD2. The V and J ends lost 6 bases and 8 bases, in that order; junction bases with no gene match: 11. CDR1 is MNHNS, CDR2 SASEGT, per germline. This CDR3 is 14 amino acids long. CDR3 sequence: CASRGTSGVGTQYF. The CDR3 DNA reads as TGTGCCAGCAGAGGGACGAGCGGGGTGGGTACGCAGTATTTT.

This chain joins TRBV27 and TRBJ1-5; D is perhaps TRBD1 (6 bases). The CDR3 spans 13 residues. Germline loops: CDR1 MNHEY, CDR2 SMNVEV (reference sequence). Trimming left V 3 bases short and J 8 bases short, with 11 bases between. Here the CDR3 reads CASSFQGREPQHF. The CDR3 region has the DNA TGTGCCAGCAGTTTCCAGGGGAGGGAGCCCCAGCATTTT.

The chain recombines TRBV19 with TRBJ1-1, with D unresolved. V gave up 5 bases and J gave up 4 bases, with 17 bases separating them. This CDR3 is 15 amino acids long. From germline, CDR1 is LNHDA and CDR2 SQIVND (reference sequence). CDR3 sequence reads: CASSLISPKATEAFF. CDR3 sequence (DNA): TGTGCCAGTAGTCTGATATCCCCCAAAGCCACTGAAGCTTTCTTT.

The V gene is TRBV7-9, the J gene TRBJ1-4, with D perhaps matching TRBD1 (6 bases). This CDR3 contains 16 residues. The germline gives CDR1 SEHNR, CDR2 FQNEAQ (reference sequence). Trimming shortened V by 0 bases and J by 5 bases, and 13 bases separated the two germline ends. The CDR3 loop is CASSLAQLTGNEKLFF. CDR3 sequence (DNA): TGTGCCAGCAGCTTAGCGCAATTGACAGGCAATGAAAAACTGTTTTTT.

The chain recombines TRBV30 with TRBJ1-6; unclear D gene. The germline CDR1 and CDR2 sequences are GTSNPN and SVGIG (reference sequence). This CDR3 is built from 12 residues. V was shortened by 2 bases and J by 11 bases, with 10 bases between the two germline ends. CDR3 protein: CAWSLPPAPLHF. CDR3 nucleotides: TGTGCCTGGAGTCTCCCTCCGGCACCCCTCCACTTT.

As for this clone: Other DNA sequences in the sample encode the same CDR3. The chain employs TRBV9 and TRBJ2-5, with a possible D match to TRBD2 (6 bases). The CDR3 contains 16 residues. Germline V lookup: CDR1 SGDLS, CDR2 YYNGEE. Trimming took off 0 bases at V and 1 base at J, with 13 bases between the two ends. Here the CDR3 reads CASSVGGDWGQETQYF. CDR3 DNA sequence: TGTGCCAGCAGCGTAGGGGGGGACTGGGGCCAAGAGACCCAGTACTTC.

This rearrangement joins TRBV9 to TRBJ2-7; 9 positions agree with TRBD1. Germline V gene sequence: CDR1 SGDLS, CDR2 YYNGEE. The V gene end was trimmed by 2 bases and the J gene end by 1 base; junction bases not matched to a gene: 7. The CDR3 extends over 16 amino acids. The CDR3 protein is CASSVGEGTGSYEQYF. CDR3 DNA: TGTGCCAGCAGCGTGGGGGAAGGGACAGGGTCCTACGAGCAGTACTTC.

V gene TRBV18 combines with J gene TRBJ2-3; unclear D gene. The CDR3 covers 13 residues. V lost 5 bases and J lost 3, with 9 bases in between. In germline, CDR1 is KGHSH, CDR2 LQKENI. The CDR3 nucleotides are TGTGCCAGCTCATCGTCCGGGACAGATACGCAGTATTTT. Its translation is CASSSSGTDTQYF. The entire variable domain, with the rest obtained from reference TRBV18 and TRBJ2-3, is as follows: NAGVMQNPRHLVRRRGQEARLRCSPMKGHSHVYWYRQLPEEGLKFMVYLQKENIIDESGMPKERFSAEFPKEGPSILRIQQVVRGDSAAYFCASSSSGTDTQYFGPGTRLTVL.

This rearrangement joins TRBV5-8 to TRBJ1-1; no clear D. The V and J ends lost 7 bases and 5 bases respectively, with 21 bases between them. The germline V gene has CDR1 SGHTS and CDR2 YDEGEE. This CDR3 comprises 15 residues. The CDR3 bases are TGTGCCAGCGCTCCTTTAACCGGGTTATTTACTGAAGCTTTCTTT. It translates to CASAPLTGLFTEAFF.

In DNA, the CDR3 is TGTGCCAGCAGCTTAGGGCCGGGACAGGTCTCCCTCGAGCAGTACTTC. It translates to CASSLGPGQVSLEQYF. The chain links TRBV11-2 to TRBJ2-7, with 8 bases fitting TRBD1. CDR3 size: 16 residues. Germline assignment: CDR1 SGHAT and CDR2 FQNNGV. V shed 1 base and J 6 bases; nucleotides not matched to a gene: 11.

The rearrangement joins TRBV7-2 to TRBJ2-1; TRBD2 might be the D (6 bases). Trimming pared 1 base from V and 4 bases from J, leaving 11 bases between. Looked up from germline, CDR1 is SGHTA and CDR2 is FQGNSA. The CDR3 contains 15 residues. For the CDR3, the DNA is TGTGCCAGCAGCTTAGGGAGGGGTGGTTACAATGAGCAGTTCTTC. Translation: CASSLGRGGYNEQFF. Variable domain in full (rest from reference TRBV7-2 and TRBJ2-1): GAGVSQSPSNKVTEKGKDVELRCDPISGHTALYWYRQSLGQGLEFLIYFQGNSAPDKSGLPSDRFSAERTGGSVSTLTIQRTQQEDSAVYLCASSLGRGGYNEQFFGPGTRLTVL.

The table lists this clone with a count of one. This rearrangement joins TRBV6-6 to TRBJ2-7, with 11 bases that match TRBD2. Trimming removed 8 bases from V and 3 bases from J; junction bases left unmatched: 6. The length of the CDR3 is 14 residues. Germline V gene data show CDR1 as MNHNY and CDR2 as SVGAGI (reference sequence). DNA of the CDR3: TGTGCCAGCTATCTAGCGGGGGGATTCTACGAGCAGTACTTC. Protein product: CASYLAGGFYEQYF.

The chain employs TRBV30 and TRBJ1-1, with D tentatively TRBD1 (5 bases). CDR1 GTSNPN and CDR2 SVGIG come from the germline V gene (reference sequence). The CDR3 spans 14 residues. With 1 base removed from V and 3 bases from J, the gap between germline ends came to 12 bases. Here the CDR3 DNA reads TGTGCCTGGAGTGGGGGACTGGTGGACACTGAAGCTTTCTTT. It codes for CAWSGGLVDTEAFF.